A selection of T cell receptor beta chains follows, all from one sample in a study of Graves' ophthalmopathy and Graves' hyperthyroidism. TCRdb reprocessed the multiplex PCR reads via MiXCR and lists one record per CDR3 protein. The data contain a few hundred thousand distinct CDR3 sequences, approximately 35% of them seen just once; the ten biggest clones take up around 4.6%. Sequences were obtained from peripheral blood or thyroid tissue (not recorded which). The receptors were gathered from an adult man with Graves' hyperthyroidism. The CDR3 runs from the conserved cysteine through the conserved F or W. The order of the fields is clone size, J gene, V gene, D gene, CDR3 protein, CDR3 DNA. The D gene is left open where the match is weak. Where a row states a size, it is once, few, many or the class of an expanded clone; other rows omit it.

.	TRBJ2-5	TRBV29-1	TRBD1	CSVSDRGRETQYF	TGCAGTGTTTCTGACAGGGGAAGAGAGACCCAGTACTTC
few	TRBJ1-1	TRBV5-4	TRBD1	CASSLYAGTGGLTEAFF	TGTGCCAGCAGCCTCTACGCCGGGACAGGGGGCCTCACTGAAGCTTTCTTT
many	TRBJ1-6	TRBV12-3/TRBV12-4	TRBD1	CASSLALGTGNGSPLHF	TGTGCCAGCAGTTTAGCGCTTGGGACAGGGAATGGTTCACCCCTCCACTTT
few	TRBJ2-7	TRBV12-3/TRBV12-4	.	CASSPQGRGYEQYF	TGTGCCAGCAGTCCGCAGGGCCGCGGGTACGAGCAGTACTTC
.	TRBJ1-1	TRBV10-3	.	CAISRPINMNTEAFF	TGTGCCATCAGCCGCCCGATTAATATGAACACTGAAGCTTTCTTT
many	TRBJ2-7	TRBV20-1	TRBD1	CSARDQDRPTYEQYF	TGCAGTGCTAGAGACCAGGACAGGCCTACCTACGAGCAGTACTTC
many	TRBJ2-7	TRBV20-1	TRBD1	CSAWGQTNYEQYF	TGCAGTGCTTGGGGACAGACAAACTACGAGCAGTACTTC
.	TRBJ1-1	TRBV20-1	.	CSADDRFNTEAFF	TGCAGTGCCGACGACAGGTTTAACACTGAAGCTTTCTTT
.	TRBJ2-5	TRBV3-1	TRBD1	CASSRGTGGAWQETQYF	TGTGCCAGCAGCCGGGGGACAGGGGGCGCTTGGCAAGAGACCCAGTACTTC
many	TRBJ1-6	TRBV4-1	.	CASSQDLGGYGSPLHF	TGCGCCAGCAGCCAAGATCTTGGCGGCTATGGTTCACCCCTCCACTTT
.	TRBJ1-4	TRBV6-5	TRBD1	CASSILQGEAEKLFF	TGTGCCAGCAGTATCTTACAGGGGGAAGCTGAAAAACTGTTTTTT
.	TRBJ2-7	TRBV20-1	TRBD1	CSASSLSPGQGPPTDEQYF	TGCAGTGCCAGCAGTTTATCACCGGGACAGGGTCCCCCGACGGACGAGCAGTACTTC
.	TRBJ1-1	TRBV7-6	TRBD1	CASSFAGGGSQAFF	TGTGCCAGCAGCTTCGCAGGGGGAGGGTCCCAAGCTTTCTTT
many	TRBJ2-7	TRBV19	TRBD2	CASGLAGVVEQYF	TGTGCCAGTGGACTAGCGGGAGTGGTCGAGCAGTACTTC
many	TRBJ1-1	TRBV29-1	.	CSFEEGMNTEAFF	TGCAGCTTTGAAGAGGGTATGAACACTGAAGCTTTCTTT
.	TRBJ1-4	TRBV9	.	CASIAGPTTNEKLFF	TGTGCCAGCATCGCGGGACCTACAACTAATGAAAAACTGTTTTTT
many	TRBJ1-2	TRBV10-3	TRBD1	CAIRPGQGVYGYTF	TGTGCCATCAGACCCGGACAGGGGGTTTATGGCTACACCTTC
many	TRBJ2-5	TRBV2	.	CASTKTRGQETQYF	TGTGCCAGCACCAAGACAAGGGGCCAAGAGACCCAGTACTTC
.	TRBJ2-7	TRBV20-1	TRBD1	CSARAGTGYEQYF	TGCAGTGCTAGAGCCGGGACAGGGTACGAGCAGTACTTC
many	TRBJ2-2	TRBV10-2	.	CASTLAGFGELFF	TGCGCCAGCACTCTGGCGGGATTCGGGGAGCTGTTTTTT
few	TRBJ1-1	TRBV2	.	CASSELRRATEAFF	TGTGCCAGCAGTGAGCTGCGGAGGGCCACTGAAGCTTTCTTT
many	TRBJ2-5	TRBV7-9	TRBD1	CASSPRGDRVIETQYF	TGTGCCAGCTCCCCTCGGGGGGACAGGGTGATCGAGACCCAGTACTTC
many	TRBJ1-3	TRBV9	.	CASSPGTTGNTIYF	TGTGCCAGCAGCCCCGGGACGACGGGAAACACCATATATTTT
.	TRBJ1-5	TRBV10-3	.	CAITLGHDYGNQPQHF	TGTGCCATCACGTTGGGGCACGATTATGGCAATCAGCCCCAGCATTTT
many	TRBJ2-2	TRBV7-2	.	CASSGVGGHNTGELFF	TGTGCCAGTTCTGGCGTTGGGGGACACAACACCGGGGAGCTGTTTTTT
.	TRBJ2-7	TRBV29-1	TRBD2	CSVGGTSDYNEQYF	TGCAGCGTTGGTGGCACTAGCGATTACAATGAGCAGTACTTC
.	TRBJ2-7	TRBV24-1	.	CATSDRAYEQYF	TGTGCCACCAGTGATAGAGCCTACGAGCAGTACTTC
many	TRBJ1-1	TRBV7-9	.	CASSSTGNTEAFF	TGTGCCAGCAGCTCGACAGGGAACACTGAAGCTTTCTTT
.	TRBJ1-2	TRBV29-1	.	CSVEEDRGNTNYGYTF	TGCAGCGTGGAAGAAGACAGAGGGAACACTAACTATGGCTACACCTTC
many	TRBJ2-5	TRBV6-1	.	CASSANQETQYF	TGTGCCAGCAGTGCCAACCAAGAGACCCAGTACTTC
few	TRBJ2-5	TRBV28	TRBD2	CASRSTPGLADGETQYF	TGTGCCAGCAGATCTACCCCGGGACTAGCGGACGGAGAGACCCAGTACTTC
once	TRBJ1-1	TRBV2	.	CASSDRQHTEAFF	TGTGCCAGCAGTGATCGGCAGCACACTGAAGCTTTCTTT
few	TRBJ2-7	TRBV20-1	.	CSARDLPSYEQYF	TGCAGTGCTAGAGATCTTCCTTCCTACGAGCAGTACTTC
few	TRBJ1-4	TRBV28	.	CASATEASLQPLFF	TGTGCCAGCGCTACCGAAGCAAGTCTGCAGCCACTGTTTTTT
many	TRBJ1-6	TRBV20-1	.	CSARDTTAIIYNSPLHF	TGCAGTGCTAGAGATACAACAGCCATAATCTATAATTCACCCCTCCACTTT
.	TRBJ2-7	TRBV7-2	TRBD1	CASSLTGTGVEQYF	TGTGCCAGCAGCTTAACCGGGACAGGGGTAGAGCAGTACTTC
.	TRBJ2-5	TRBV20-1	TRBD2	CSARGLAGGPETQYF	TGCAGTGCTAGGGGACTAGCGGGGGGGCCAGAGACCCAGTACTTC
many	TRBJ2-7	TRBV20-1	.	CSAGRGSGYEQYF	TGCAGTGCTGGAAGAGGGTCAGGCTACGAGCAGTACTTC
few	TRBJ2-3	TRBV29-1	TRBD2	CSVGVSGGRDTQYF	TGCAGCGTTGGGGTTAGCGGGGGAAGGGATACGCAGTATTTT
few	TRBJ2-5	TRBV29-1	.	CSVRGGETQYF	TGCAGCGTTAGGGGGGGAGAGACCCAGTACTTC
.	TRBJ2-3	TRBV7-2	.	CASSLSGLFTDTQYF	TGTGCCAGCAGCTTAAGTGGCTTATTCACAGATACGCAGTATTTT
many	TRBJ2-6	TRBV6-5	TRBD1	CASSSTGVGANVLTF	TGTGCCAGCAGTTCCACAGGGGTTGGGGCCAACGTCCTGACTTTC
.	TRBJ2-7	TRBV10-3	.	CAISGVSGKAYEQYF	TGTGCCATCAGTGGTGTGTCGGGAAAAGCCTACGAGCAGTACTTC
many	TRBJ1-4	TRBV12-3/TRBV12-4	TRBD1	CASSSPDRGTNEKLFF	TGTGCCAGCAGCAGTCCGGACAGGGGGACTAATGAAAAACTGTTTTTT
.	TRBJ2-5	TRBV5-1	.	CASSLYSTQYF	TGCGCCAGCAGCTTGTACTCCACCCAGTACTTC
many	TRBJ1-6	TRBV5-1	.	CASSGGQPNSPLHF	TGCGCCAGCAGCGGAGGACAACCGAATTCACCCCTCCACTTT
many	TRBJ2-5	TRBV7-9	.	CASILGTRIETQYF	TGTGCCAGCATTCTGGGGACACGGATAGAGACCCAGTACTTC
.	TRBJ2-7	TRBV15	.	CATSSLSGYEQYF	TGTGCCACCAGCAGCTTATCGGGGTACGAGCAGTACTTC
.	TRBJ2-1	TRBV9	.	CASSFSRAEQFF	TGTGCCAGCAGCTTTAGTCGGGCTGAGCAGTTCTTC
many	TRBJ2-5	TRBV12-3/TRBV12-4	TRBD1	CASSYGQEQETQYF	TGTGCCAGCAGCTACGGACAGGAGCAAGAGACCCAGTACTTC
.	TRBJ2-3	TRBV6-6	.	CAISESAGPDTQYF	TGTGCCATCAGTGAGTCAGCTGGCCCAGATACGCAGTATTTT
many	TRBJ2-5	TRBV4-1	.	CASSQAFTTQETQYF	TGCGCCAGCAGCCAAGCCTTCACTACCCAAGAGACCCAGTACTTC
.	TRBJ1-6	TRBV2	TRBD1	CASSRTTGGVSSPLHF	TGTGCCAGCAGCCGAACCACAGGGGGAGTATCTTCACCCCTCCACTTT
many	TRBJ1-2	TRBV5-6	TRBD1	CASSLAASVGQVTNYGYTF	TGTGCCAGCAGCTTGGCGGCGTCGGTCGGACAGGTTACTAACTATGGCTACACCTTC
.	TRBJ2-2	TRBV7-9	.	CASSLAGVGEPFF	TGCGCCAGCAGCTTGGCAGGGGTCGGGGAGCCGTTTTTT
many	TRBJ1-1	TRBV18	.	CASSPEGGIAF	TGTGCCAGCTCACCAGAAGGTGGGATCGCCTTT
many	TRBJ1-6	TRBV7-2	.	CASSLEATENSPLHF	TGTGCCAGCAGCTTAGAAGCAACAGAGAATTCACCCCTCCACTTT
.	TRBJ1-6	TRBV10-2	.	CASIRTVYSPLHF	TGCGCCAGCATTAGGACAGTATATTCACCCCTCCACTTT
many	TRBJ1-2	TRBV29-1	.	CSVSYGPTYPRRGYTF	TGCAGCGTTTCCTATGGGCCTACATATCCCCGGAGAGGCTACACCTTC
few	TRBJ1-4	TRBV7-2	TRBD1	CASSRSLAGGSEKLFF	TGTGCCAGCAGCCGATCTTTGGCAGGGGGTTCGGAAAAACTGTTTTTT